The entry below describes one TCR beta chain. Antigen unknown. This sample is drawn from a study of T cell responses to AZD1222 COVID-19 vaccine. General study findings and limits: Spike-spanning, vaccine-associated CD4 TCRs were dominant at 160-218 and 743-854.

The assay was immunoSEQ multiplex PCR, and TCRdb's table has in-frame clones only and misses some. The table records about 190,000 clones, roughly 92% of them present only once. The material was peripheral blood, obtained 28 days after the second dose of the MenACWY control vaccine. The TCR sequence derives from an adult who received the MenACWY meningococcal vaccine as a control.

In nucleotides, the CDR3 is TGTGCCAGCAGCTTTGGTGGTGGTGAAGCTTTCTTT. Amino acids: CASSFGGGEAFF. The chain recombines TRBV5-6 with TRBJ1-1; D not certain. Germline V gives CDR1 SGHDT, CDR2 YYEEEE. V was trimmed by 2 bases and J by 7 bases, leaving 9 bases between them. This CDR3 spans 12 amino acids.